This T cell receptor beta chain was sequenced for a study of OX40 agonist ivuxolimab in advanced cancers. Overall study results and limits: At doses 0.1 to 3.0 mg/kg, CD4+ and CD8+ clones expanded.

If patients had autoimmune disease history or systemic immunosuppression, they were excluded. Germline CDR1 LGHNA, CDR2 YNFKEQ. This CDR3 is 18 amino acids long. Trimming pared 0 bases from V and 0 bases from J, leaving 15 bases between. The assay was immunoSEQ multiplex PCR, and TCRdb's table has in-frame clones only and misses some. Here the sample spans some 80,000 clones, about 86% being singletons. Remarks on this clone: The antigen is unknown.

The sequenced sample was CD4+ or CD8+ T cells sorted from blood, obtained in a trial of the OX40 agonist ivuxolimab. This TCR was sampled from an adult with an advanced solid tumor such as melanoma, head and neck, liver or kidney cancer. V usage is TRBV4-2 and J usage is TRBJ1-5; tentative D call: TRBD1 (5 bases). CDR3 sequence (DNA): TGTGCCAGCAGCCAAGATCAGGGTCCTAAGTTTAGCAATCAGCCCCAGCATTTT. The encoded protein is CASSQDQGPKFSNQPQHF.